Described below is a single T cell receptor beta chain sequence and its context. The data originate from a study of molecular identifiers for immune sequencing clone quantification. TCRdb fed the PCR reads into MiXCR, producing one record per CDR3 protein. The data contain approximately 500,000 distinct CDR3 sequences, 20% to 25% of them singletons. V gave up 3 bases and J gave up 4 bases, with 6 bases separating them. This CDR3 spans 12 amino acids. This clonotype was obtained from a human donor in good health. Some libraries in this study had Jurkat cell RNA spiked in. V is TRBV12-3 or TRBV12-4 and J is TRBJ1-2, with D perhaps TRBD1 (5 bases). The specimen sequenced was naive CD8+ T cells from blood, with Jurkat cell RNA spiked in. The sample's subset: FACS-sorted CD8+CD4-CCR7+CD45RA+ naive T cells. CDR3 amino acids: CASSFGGYGYTF. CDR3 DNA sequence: TGTGCCAGCAGTTTTGGGGGCTATGGCTACACCTTC.